This entry is about one TCR beta chain. What it recognizes is unknown. V was clipped by 5 bases and J by 1 base, with 14 bases between them. The CDR3 sequence is 14 residues long. Germline V gene data show CDR1 as DFQATT and CDR2 as SNEGSKA (reference sequence). Amplified TCR beta CDR3 regions came from RNA transcripts. HTBI primers drove first-round RT-PCR of the TCR CDR3. TCRdb itself ran the multiplex PCR reads through MiXCR, one entry per CDR3 protein. The profile shows around 350,000 distinct CDR3 sequences, roughly 15% of them singletons. The record originates from a study of T cells in Graves' hyperthyroidism and ophthalmopathy. Study-wide points: Ophthalmopathy could be told apart from stable hyperthyroidism with a 13 V-J model. Ophthalmopathy was predicted by the model a median of about 6.5 months ahead of onset.

Ophthalmopathy patients had Clinical Activity Score at least 3, NOSPECS grade at least 4, duration under 3 months. The specimen sequenced was blood. This chain links TRBV20-1 with TRBJ1-1; a weak D match, TRBD1 (5 bases). The TCR comes from a woman in her thirties with Graves' ophthalmopathy. This CDR3 reads CSAGEGRPNTEAFF. In DNA form, the CDR3 reads TGCAGTGCTGGGGAGGGACGGCCGAACACTGAAGCTTTCTTT.